This T cell receptor (beta chain) was captured in a study of blood T cell repertoires in COVID-19. About the research overall: Sites across the United States, Italy and Spain contributed samples from acute and convalescent COVID-19.

This CDR3 has 15 amino acids. V lost 5 bases and J 0 bases, leaving 11 bases between the germline ends. In germline, CDR1 is MNHEY, CDR2 SVGAGI. The table came from immunoSEQ multiplex PCR; TCRdb's copy has only in-frame clones and leaves some out. Of 150,000 to 200,000 clones listed, roughly nine tenths are singletons. Sequencing was performed on peripheral blood. This receptor was taken from a man between 65 and 85 years old with active or convalescent COVID-19. The chain carries TRBV6-5 and TRBJ2-1; D possibly corresponds to TRBD1 (6 bases). The CDR3 DNA sequence: TGTGCCAGCAGTAAGCAGGGGAACTCCTACAATGAGCAGTTCTTC. This encodes CASSKQGNSYNEQFF.